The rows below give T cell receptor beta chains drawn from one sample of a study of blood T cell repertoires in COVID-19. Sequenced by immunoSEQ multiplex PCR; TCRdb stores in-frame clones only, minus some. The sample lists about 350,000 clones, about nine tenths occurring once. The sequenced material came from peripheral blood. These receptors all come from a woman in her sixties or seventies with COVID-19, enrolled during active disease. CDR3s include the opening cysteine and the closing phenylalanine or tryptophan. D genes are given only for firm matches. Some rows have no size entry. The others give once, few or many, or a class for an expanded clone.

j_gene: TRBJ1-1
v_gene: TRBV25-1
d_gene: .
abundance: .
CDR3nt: TGTGCCAGCACAGGCGTACTGAACACTGAAGCTTTCTTT
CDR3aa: CASTGVLNTEAFF

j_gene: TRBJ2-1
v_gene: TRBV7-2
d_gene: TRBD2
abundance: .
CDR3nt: TGTGCCAGCAGCTTAAAAAAGCGGGGGCCCTACAATGAGCAGTTCTTC
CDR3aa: CASSLKKRGPYNEQFF

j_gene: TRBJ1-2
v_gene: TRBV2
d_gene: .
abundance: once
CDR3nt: TGTGCCAGCAAAGAAATAGCTAACTATGGCTACACCTTC
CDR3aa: CASKEIANYGYTF

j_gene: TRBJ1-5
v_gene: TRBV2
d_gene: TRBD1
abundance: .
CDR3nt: TGTGCCAGCAGTGGGGGGGACAGGAGACAGCCCCAGCATTTT
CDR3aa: CASSGGDRRQPQHF

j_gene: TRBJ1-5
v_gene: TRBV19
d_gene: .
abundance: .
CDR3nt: TGTGCCAGTAGTCCGAAGGTGGGAGATAGCAATCAGCCCCAGCATTTT
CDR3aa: CASSPKVGDSNQPQHF

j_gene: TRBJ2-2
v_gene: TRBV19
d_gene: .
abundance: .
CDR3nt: TGTGCCAGTAGTATGGTGCGGGGAACGGGGGAGCTGTTTTTT
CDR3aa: CASSMVRGTGELFF

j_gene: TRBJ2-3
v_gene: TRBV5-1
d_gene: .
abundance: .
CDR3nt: TGCGCCAGCAGCTTGCTGGGGCCCGGCACAGATACGCAGTATTTT
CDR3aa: CASSLLGPGTDTQYF

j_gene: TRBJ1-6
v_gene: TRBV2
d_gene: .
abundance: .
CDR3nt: TGTGCCAGCAGCCTAAGTCGGGGGGATAATTCACCCCTCCACTTT
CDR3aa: CASSLSRGDNSPLHF

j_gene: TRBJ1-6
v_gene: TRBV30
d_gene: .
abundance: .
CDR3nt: TGTGCCTGGAGTGTTGCAGGGGTTAGCTCCTATAATTCACCCCTCCACTTT
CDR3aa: CAWSVAGVSSYNSPLHF

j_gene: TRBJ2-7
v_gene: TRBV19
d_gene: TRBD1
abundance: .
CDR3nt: TGTGCCAGTAGTAGGGGACAGGGGGCGGCCTACGAGCAGTACTTC
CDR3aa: CASSRGQGAAYEQYF

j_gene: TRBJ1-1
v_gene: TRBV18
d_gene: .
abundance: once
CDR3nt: TGTGCCAGCTCAACGGGACAGAACACTGAAGCTTTCTTT
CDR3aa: CASSTGQNTEAFF

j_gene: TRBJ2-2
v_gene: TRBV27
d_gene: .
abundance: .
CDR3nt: TGTGCCAGCAGTTTACACAGGGCGACCTCCGGGGAGCTGTTTTTT
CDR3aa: CASSLHRATSGELFF

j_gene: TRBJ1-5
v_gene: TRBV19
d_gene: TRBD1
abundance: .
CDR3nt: TGTGCCAGTAGTATGCAACTCTTAGGGACAGACAGGTATAGCAATCAGCCCCAGCATTTT
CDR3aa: CASSMQLLGTDRYSNQPQHF

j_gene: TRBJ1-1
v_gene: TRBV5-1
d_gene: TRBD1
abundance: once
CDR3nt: TGCGCCAGCAGCTTGGAGACAGGGTGGAGCACTGAAGCTTTCTTT
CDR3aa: CASSLETGWSTEAFF

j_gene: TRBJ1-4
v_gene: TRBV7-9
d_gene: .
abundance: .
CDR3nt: TGTGCCAGTACCTGGGGGAGGCCTAATGAAAAACTGTTTTTT
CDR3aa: CASTWGRPNEKLFF

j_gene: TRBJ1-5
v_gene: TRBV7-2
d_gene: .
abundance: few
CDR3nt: TGTGCCAGCAGCTTAGTTCCACAGGGCCAGCCCCAGCATTTT
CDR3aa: CASSLVPQGQPQHF

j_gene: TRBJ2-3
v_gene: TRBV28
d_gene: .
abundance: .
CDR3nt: TGTGCCAGCAGTCCCGACCCTCGCGGGGGCACAGATACGCAGTATTTT
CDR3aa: CASSPDPRGGTDTQYF

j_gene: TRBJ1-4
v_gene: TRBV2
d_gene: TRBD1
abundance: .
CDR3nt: TGTGCCAGCACGGCGCTAGGGACAGGGGGTGAAAAACTGTTTTTT
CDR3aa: CASTALGTGGEKLFF

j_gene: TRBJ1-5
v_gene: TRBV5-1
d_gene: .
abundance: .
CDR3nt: TGCGCCAGCCGCACAACAGGAGATAGCAATCAGCCCCAGCATTTT
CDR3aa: CASRTTGDSNQPQHF

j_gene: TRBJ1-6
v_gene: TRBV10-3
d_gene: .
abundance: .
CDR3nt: TGTGCCATCAGTGCCGGGGGTCCGGACACCTATAATTCACCCCTCCACTTT
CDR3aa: CAISAGGPDTYNSPLHF

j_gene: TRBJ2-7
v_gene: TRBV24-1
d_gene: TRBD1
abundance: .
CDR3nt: TGTGCCACCAGTGATCCCGGGACAGGGGGCTACGAGCAGTACTTC
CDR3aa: CATSDPGTGGYEQYF

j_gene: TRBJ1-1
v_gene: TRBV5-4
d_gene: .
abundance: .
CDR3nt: TGTGCCAGCAGCCCCGACGGGGGATCGACTGAAGCTTTCTTT
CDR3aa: CASSPDGGSTEAFF

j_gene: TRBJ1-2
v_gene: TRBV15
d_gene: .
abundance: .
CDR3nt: TGTGCCACCAGCAGAATCATTAAGACACCGAACTATGGCTACACCTTC
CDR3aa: CATSRIIKTPNYGYTF

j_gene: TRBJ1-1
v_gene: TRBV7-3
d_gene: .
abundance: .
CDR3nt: TGTGCCAGCAGCTTGGACGCGGGGACTGAAGCTTTCTTT
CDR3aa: CASSLDAGTEAFF

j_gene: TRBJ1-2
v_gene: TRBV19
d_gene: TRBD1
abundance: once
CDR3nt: TGTGCCAGTAGTTTCAGGGGGAACTATGGCTACACCTTC
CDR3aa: CASSFRGNYGYTF

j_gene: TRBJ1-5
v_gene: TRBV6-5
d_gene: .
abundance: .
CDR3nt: TGTGCCATCCGCCGGGGATTCGATCAGCCCCAGCATTTT
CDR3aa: CAIRRGFDQPQHF

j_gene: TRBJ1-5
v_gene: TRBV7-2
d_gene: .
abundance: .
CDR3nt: TGTGCCAGCAGCCCACAGGGAAATCAGCCCCAGCATTTT
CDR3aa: CASSPQGNQPQHF

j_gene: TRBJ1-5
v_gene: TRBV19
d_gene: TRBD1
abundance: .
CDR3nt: TGTGCCAGTGGCGAGGGGGCTCTCAAGCAGCCCCAGCATTTT
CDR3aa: CASGEGALKQPQHF

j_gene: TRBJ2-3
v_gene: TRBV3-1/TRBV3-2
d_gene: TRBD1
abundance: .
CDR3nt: TGTGCCAGCAGCCAAGGGGTCGGGACAGGGGGACGGGGAGATACGCAGTATTTT
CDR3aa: CASSQGVGTGGRGDTQYF

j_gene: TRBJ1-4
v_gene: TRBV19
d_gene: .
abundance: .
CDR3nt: TGTGCCAGTAGCGACGGACAGATTAATGGAAAACTGTTTTTT
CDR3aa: CASSDGQINGKLFF

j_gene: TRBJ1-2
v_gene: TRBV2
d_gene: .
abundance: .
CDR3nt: TGTGCCAGCAGTGATGTGCAGGGAACCCCTAACTATGGCTACACCTTC
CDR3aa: CASSDVQGTPNYGYTF

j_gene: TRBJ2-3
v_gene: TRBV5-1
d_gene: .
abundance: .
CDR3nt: TGCGCCAGCAGCTCCCCTCCTGATACGCAGTATTTT
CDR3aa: CASSSPPDTQYF

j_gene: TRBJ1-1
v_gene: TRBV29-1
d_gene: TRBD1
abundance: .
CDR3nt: TGCAGCGTTGAGCCGGACAGGGTAAAGAACACTGAAGCTTTCTTT
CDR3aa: CSVEPDRVKNTEAFF

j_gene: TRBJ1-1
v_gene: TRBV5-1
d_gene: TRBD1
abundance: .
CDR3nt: TGCGCCAGCAGTAACGGACAGGGGCCGAACACTGAAGCTTTCTTT
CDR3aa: CASSNGQGPNTEAFF

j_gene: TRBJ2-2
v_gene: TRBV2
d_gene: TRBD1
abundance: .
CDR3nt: TGTGCCAGCCAGTTGGAGGGACAGGGAATCGGGGAGCTGTTTTTT
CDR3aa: CASQLEGQGIGELFF

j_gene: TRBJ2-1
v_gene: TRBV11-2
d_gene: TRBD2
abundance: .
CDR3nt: TGTGCCAGCAGCCCGGGACTAGCGGGGGGGCCTCGGAGTAGCGGTGAGCAGTTCTTC
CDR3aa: CASSPGLAGGPRSSGEQFF

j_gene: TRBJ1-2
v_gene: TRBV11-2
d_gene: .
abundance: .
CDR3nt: TGTGCCAGCAGCCCCGCGCCTCCGCAAGGCTACACCTTC
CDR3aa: CASSPAPPQGYTF

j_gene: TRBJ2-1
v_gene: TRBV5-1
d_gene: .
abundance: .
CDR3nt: TGCGCCAGCAGCTTGGCTGGGCTTTTGGGGCAGTTCTTC
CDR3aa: CASSLAGLLGQFF

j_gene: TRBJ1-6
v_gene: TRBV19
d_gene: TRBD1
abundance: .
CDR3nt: TGTGCCACCAGACAGGGCTCCTATAATTCACCCCTCCACTTT
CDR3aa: CATRQGSYNSPLHF

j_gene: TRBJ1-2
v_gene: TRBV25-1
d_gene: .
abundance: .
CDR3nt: TGTGCCAGCAATGGTTTGGGCCGGGGCTACACCTTC
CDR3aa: CASNGLGRGYTF

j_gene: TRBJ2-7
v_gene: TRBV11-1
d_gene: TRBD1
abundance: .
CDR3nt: TGTGCCAGCAGCTTCCGCAGGGGGTACGAGCAGTACTTC
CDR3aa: CASSFRRGYEQYF

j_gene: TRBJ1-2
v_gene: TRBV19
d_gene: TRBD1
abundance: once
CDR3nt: TGTGCCAGTAGTATAACAGGGGAGTATGGCTACACCTTC
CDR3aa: CASSITGEYGYTF

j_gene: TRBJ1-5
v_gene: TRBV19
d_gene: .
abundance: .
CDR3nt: TGTGCCAGTAGTATAGATCGGGATCAGCCCCAGCATTTT
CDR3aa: CASSIDRDQPQHF

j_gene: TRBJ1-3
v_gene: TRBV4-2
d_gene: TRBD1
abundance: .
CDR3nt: TGTGCCAGCAGCCAAGGGCTACAGGGGGGTGGAAACACCATATATTTT
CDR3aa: CASSQGLQGGGNTIYF

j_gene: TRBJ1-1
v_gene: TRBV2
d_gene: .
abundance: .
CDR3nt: TGTGCCAGCAGTGATGAGTTGAACACTGAAGCTTTCTTT
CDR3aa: CASSDELNTEAFF

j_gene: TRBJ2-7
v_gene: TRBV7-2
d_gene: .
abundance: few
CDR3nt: TGTGCCAGCAGCTTAGTTCAGGGGTCCTCCTACGAGCAGTACTTC
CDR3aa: CASSLVQGSSYEQYF

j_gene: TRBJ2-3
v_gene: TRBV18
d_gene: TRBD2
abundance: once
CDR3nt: TGTGCCAGCTCATCTACTACTAGCGGGGCCTCAGATACGCAGTATTTT
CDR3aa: CASSSTTSGASDTQYF

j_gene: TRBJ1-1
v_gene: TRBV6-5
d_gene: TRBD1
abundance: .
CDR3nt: TGTGCCAGCAGGTCAGGGGGCACTGAAGCTTTCTTT
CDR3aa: CASRSGGTEAFF

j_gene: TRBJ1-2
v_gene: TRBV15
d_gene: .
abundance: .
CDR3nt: TGTGCCACCAGCAGAGATGGTGAGGGAGACTTATATGGCTACACCTTC
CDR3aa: CATSRDGEGDLYGYTF